This TCR beta chain was sequenced for a study of early T cells in non-severe SARS-CoV-2 infection. Background on the study: It was bulk RNA from unsorted whole blood that was sequenced, and the chains were unpaired.

The V gene end was trimmed by 4 bases and the J gene end by 1 base; junction bases not matched to a gene: 5. Per the germline V gene, CDR1 is KGHSH and CDR2 is LQKENI. The CDR3 contains 16 residues. cDNA molecules, individually, were tagged with unique molecular identifiers. TCRdb analysed the 5' RACE reads with MiXCR anew, one entry per CDR3 protein. Here the sample spans some 80,000 distinct CDR3 sequences, more than 10% being singletons. At least ten counts were recorded for this clonotype. No antigen is known for it. Notes on the study in general: VDJdb matching favored anti-spike CD8 responses, missing private and CD4 specificities.

The sequence derives from an adult who was a healthcare worker with PCR-confirmed SARS-CoV-2 infection or an uninfected control (not recorded which). Sequencing input: whole blood. This chain uses TRBV18 with TRBJ2-2; 8 nucleotides align to TRBD2. CDR3 nucleotide sequence: TGTGCCAGCTCACGTGTAGCGGGACAGAACACCGGGGAGCTGTTTTTT. Protein: CASSRVAGQNTGELFF. Based on the CDR3 plus reference TRBV18 and TRBJ2-2, the full variable domain is NAGVMQNPRHLVRRRGQEARLRCSPMKGHSHVYWYRQLPEEGLKFMVYLQKENIIDESGMPKERFSAEFPKEGPSILRIQQVVRGDSAAYFCASSRVAGQNTGELFFGEGSRLTVL.